Following are 15 T cell receptor beta chains from one sample sequenced in a study of T cells after yellow fever vaccination. Using its own MiXCR run on the 5' RACE reads, TCRdb lists one record per CDR3 protein. The data contain about 320,000 distinct CDR3 sequences, around 12% of them seen just once; the ten biggest clones take up about 3%. The specimen was CD4+ T cells sorted from PBMCs, collected 15 days after the yellow fever booster vaccination. These receptors originate from a man aged 18 to 29 who received the YFV17D yellow fever vaccine.

This clonotype appeared a few times. The genes are TRBV4-1 and TRBJ2-7; tentatively, D is TRBD1 (5 bases). The CDR3 length is 11 residues. Germline V gene sequence: CDR1 MGHRA, CDR2 YSYEKL. Trimming shortened V by 2 bases and J by 11 bases, and 10 bases separated the two germline ends. The CDR3 DNA reads TGCGCCAGCAGCCAACTGGACACTAAGTACTTC. Amino acids: CASSQLDTKYF.

The chain couples TRBV6-5 to TRBJ2-7, with D tentatively TRBD2 (6 bases). Trimming shortened V by 0 bases and J by 3 bases, and 15 bases separated the two germline ends. Per the germline V gene, CDR1 is MNHEY and CDR2 is SVGAGI. The CDR3 has 16 residues. CDR3 sequence reads: CASSYSAAGSHYEQYF. The CDR3 DNA follows: TGTGCCAGCAGTTACTCGGCCGCGGGGTCACACTACGAGCAGTACTTC.

This clonotype was observed a few times. The CDR3 here is CASSQDMGGRQGLPLHF. The DNA for the CDR3 is TGCGCCAGCAGCCAAGACATGGGAGGAAGGCAAGGGTTACCCCTCCACTTT. This chain joins TRBV4-3 and TRBJ1-6; the D is unclear. The CDR3 length is 17 residues. The V gene's germline CDR1 is LGHNA and CDR2 YSLEER. V was clipped by 0 bases and J by 12 bases, with 21 bases between them.

CDR3 loop: CASSLVVQGGERYGYTF. CDR3 nucleotide sequence: TGTGCCAGCAGCTTAGTGGTACAGGGAGGGGAAAGGTATGGCTACACCTTC. The chain is built from TRBV7-2 and TRBJ1-2, with D perhaps matching TRBD1 (6 bases). Germline loops: CDR1 SGHTA, CDR2 FQGNSA. The germline V and J ends were trimmed by 1 base and 5 bases, with 20 bases remaining between them. The CDR3 covers 17 residues.

This clonotype has only a few counts. The rearrangement links TRBV5-5 to TRBJ2-7; D is perhaps TRBD1 (5 bases). CDR1 is SGHKS, CDR2 YYEKEE, per germline (reference sequence). The germline V and J ends were trimmed by 4 bases and 1 base, with 18 bases remaining between them. The CDR3 covers 16 residues. CDR3: CASSLPSGQGSYEQYF. The CDR3 coding sequence is TGTGCCAGCAGCCTCCCCTCCGGGCAGGGATCCTACGAGCAGTACTTC. Full variable domain (missing parts from reference TRBV5-5 and TRBJ2-7): DAGVTQSPTHLIKTRGQQVTLRCSPISGHKSVSWYQQVLGQGPQFIFQYYEKEERGRGNFPDRFSARQFPNYSSELNVNALLLGDSALYLCASSLPSGQGSYEQYFGPGTRLTVT.

This clonotype was observed a few times. The J gene is TRBJ2-3, the V gene TRBV7-3; D is unclear. The germline V gene has CDR1 SGHTA and CDR2 FQGTGA. Between the trimmed V and J ends, which lost 5 bases and 0 bases, there was a span of 12 bases. This CDR3 comprises 15 residues. The CDR3 region is CASSPALLSTDTQYF. Here the CDR3 DNA reads TGTGCCAGCAGCCCCGCGCTTCTCAGCACAGATACGCAGTATTTT.

This clonotype was detected a few times. The chain joins TRBV5-1 to TRBJ2-1; D possibly corresponds to TRBD2 (5 bases). The CDR3 extends over 14 amino acids. The V and J ends lost 1 base and 4 bases respectively, with 9 bases between them. The V gene's germline CDR1 is SGHRS and CDR2 YFSETQ. This CDR3 is CASSLYGGYNEQFF. DNA for the CDR3: TGCGCCAGCAGCTTGTACGGCGGGTACAATGAGCAGTTCTTC.

This clonotype was seen more than once but under ten times. CDR3 DNA sequence: TGCAGTGCTATAGCGGGGGGGATAGAGACCCAGTACTTC. This gives the protein CSAIAGGIETQYF. The gene calls are TRBV20-1 and TRBJ2-5; TRBD2 matches 11 bases. V lost 4 bases and J lost 4; bases outside the gene matches: 2. Looked up from germline, CDR1 is DFQATT and CDR2 is SNEGSKA (reference sequence). This CDR3 spans 13 amino acids.

As concerns this clonotype: A read error may account for a junction end that differs from germline. The chain carries TRBV18 and TRBJ1-1; TRBD1 is a possible D gene (6 bases). Germline CDR1 reads KGHSH; CDR2 reads LQKENI. This CDR3 is 14 amino acids long. DNA of the CDR3: TGCGCCAGCAGCCCCACGACAGGCAACACTGAAGCTTTCTTT. Translating gives CASSPTTGNTEAFF.

This clonotype was detected a few times. This chain joins TRBV11-2 and TRBJ2-1, with 11 bases identical to TRBD2. Germline V gene sequence: CDR1 SGHAT, CDR2 FQNNGV. The CDR3 sequence is 15 residues long. J gave up 8 bases and V 1 base, and 4 bases lay outside the gene matches. CDR3 bases: TGTGCCAGCAGCTTAGTTAGCGGGGGGGCATATGAGCAGTTCTTC. Encoded protein: CASSLVSGGAYEQFF.

This clonotype was picked up many times. The rearrangement links TRBV4-3 to TRBJ2-7, with D uncertain. Trimming pared 0 bases from V and 1 base from J, leaving 10 bases between. Germline CDR1 is LGHNA and CDR2 is YSLEER. This CDR3 is 15 amino acids long. The CDR3 DNA reads TGCGCCAGCAGCCAAGATAAAGGTTCTTCCTACGAGCAGTACTTC. Amino acid sequence: CASSQDKGSSYEQYF.

This chain connects TRBV18 to TRBJ1-1; D might be TRBD1 (6 bases). Trimming took 6 bases from V and 6 from J, leaving 17 bases between them. The CDR3 sequence is 14 residues long. CDR1 and CDR2 from the germline V gene are KGHSH and LQKENI. CDR3 nucleotides: TGTGCCAGCTCCAGGGAGGGGGGCTGGTCTGAAGCTTTCTTT. Residues: CASSREGGWSEAFF.

This sequence joins TRBV9 and TRBJ2-1; 8 bases map to TRBD2. V shed 4 bases and J 10 bases; nucleotides not matched to a gene: 4. In germline, CDR1 is SGDLS, CDR2 YYNGEE. The CDR3 consists of 12 residues. As DNA, the CDR3 is TGTGCCAGCAGCAGGCGGGGGGAGGAGCAGTTCTTC. This encodes CASSRRGEEQFF. The whole variable domain, filled in from reference TRBV9 and TRBJ2-1, reads DSGVTQTPKHLITATGQRVTLRCSPRSGDLSVYWYQQSLDQGLQFLIQYYNGEERAKGNILERFSAQQFPDLHSELNLSSLELGDSALYFCASSRRGEEQFFGPGTRLTVL.

There are a few counts of this clonotype. The CDR3 nucleotides are TGCGCCAGCAGTGTGGGGGGCTCAAACAATGAGCAGTTCTTC. This codes for CASSVGGSNNEQFF. The V gene is TRBV10-1, the J gene TRBJ2-1; D possibly matches TRBD1 or TRBD2 (6 bases each). V was shortened by 4 bases and J by 5 bases, with 12 bases between the two germline ends. The CDR3 runs to 14 residues. The germline V gene encodes CDR1 WNHNN and CDR2 SYGVQD (reference sequence).

The V and J genes are TRBV5-1 and TRBJ2-5; 10 bases are shared with TRBD1. The CDR3 totals 14 residues. CDR1 and CDR2 (germline): SGHRS, YFSETQ. J was trimmed by 5 bases and V by 4 bases; bases with no gene match: 5. The DNA of the CDR3 is TGCGCCAGCAGCATCGGGACAGGGGAGGAGACCCAGTACTTC. Translated, it gives CASSIGTGEETQYF.